The rows below give T cell receptor beta chains drawn from one sample of a study of T cells in tuberculosis. Clones were read by immunoSEQ multiplex PCR, and TCRdb kept only the in-frame ones, dropping some. Of roughly 31,000 clones in the sample, 86% are singletons; the top ten hold less than 5.5%. This specimen was PBMCs, taken at tuberculosis diagnosis. Source of these receptors: an adult with tuberculosis. Both conserved end residues are part of each CDR3. Size is omitted from some rows. Given values are once, few, many or a class for expanded clones.

v_call: TRBV30; clone_size: once; j_call: TRBJ2-2; cdr3_aa: CAWARGGAGTGELFF
v_call: TRBV30; clone_size: NA; j_call: TRBJ1-6; cdr3_aa: CAWTGNPYNSPLHF
v_call: TRBV7-9; clone_size: NA; j_call: TRBJ1-2; cdr3_aa: CASSLAPRTGGDGYTF
v_call: TRBV27; clone_size: NA; j_call: TRBJ2-7; cdr3_aa: CASSLNGGGGEQYF
v_call: TRBV10-3; clone_size: NA; j_call: TRBJ1-1; cdr3_aa: CAISDRGALHVNTEAFF
v_call: TRBV13; clone_size: NA; j_call: TRBJ1-2; cdr3_aa: CASSSGTGAYGYTF
v_call: TRBV2; clone_size: NA; j_call: TRBJ2-3; cdr3_aa: CASSGERNIDTQYF
v_call: TRBV15; clone_size: NA; j_call: TRBJ1-1; cdr3_aa: CATSIQQGGNTEAFF
v_call: TRBV11-2; clone_size: NA; j_call: TRBJ2-5; cdr3_aa: CASSSTGGPGRETQYF
v_call: TRBV11-2; clone_size: NA; j_call: TRBJ2-7; cdr3_aa: CASSLPRVSYEQYF
v_call: TRBV28; clone_size: NA; j_call: TRBJ1-2; cdr3_aa: CASSFTAALYGYTF
v_call: TRBV7-2; clone_size: NA; j_call: TRBJ1-1; cdr3_aa: CASSLTGYGTEAFF
v_call: TRBV5-8; clone_size: once; j_call: TRBJ1-2; cdr3_aa: CASSRRTGNYGYTF
v_call: TRBV5-1; clone_size: NA; j_call: TRBJ1-1; cdr3_aa: CASSTTQRGTEAFF
v_call: TRBV11-2; clone_size: NA; j_call: TRBJ1-1; cdr3_aa: CASSLGGNTEAFF
v_call: TRBV7-8; clone_size: NA; j_call: TRBJ2-7; cdr3_aa: CASSLGDRGRNEQYF
v_call: TRBV5-1; clone_size: few; j_call: TRBJ2-7; cdr3_aa: CASSLNRGSGVEQYF
v_call: TRBV6-6; clone_size: NA; j_call: TRBJ1-2; cdr3_aa: CASSYGSYGYTF
v_call: TRBV5-6; clone_size: NA; j_call: TRBJ2-3; cdr3_aa: CASSSTGTRPHTQYF
v_call: TRBV14; clone_size: NA; j_call: TRBJ2-1; cdr3_aa: CASSARTSYINEQFF
v_call: TRBV5-4; clone_size: once; j_call: TRBJ2-7; cdr3_aa: CASSLDGGYEQYF
v_call: TRBV5-1; clone_size: NA; j_call: TRBJ2-7; cdr3_aa: CASRGLSGNEQYF
v_call: TRBV19; clone_size: NA; j_call: TRBJ2-7; cdr3_aa: CASSIATGYEQYF
v_call: TRBV7-3; clone_size: NA; j_call: TRBJ1-1; cdr3_aa: CASSLGQGAEAFF
v_call: TRBV18; clone_size: NA; j_call: TRBJ2-5; cdr3_aa: CASSPLPGSCWYF
v_call: TRBV7-9; clone_size: NA; j_call: TRBJ1-1; cdr3_aa: CASSASGDAEAFF
v_call: TRBV5-1; clone_size: once; j_call: TRBJ2-7; cdr3_aa: CASSLDRGSYEQYF
v_call: TRBV2; clone_size: NA; j_call: TRBJ1-1; cdr3_aa: CASRTGGNTEAFF
v_call: TRBV14; clone_size: NA; j_call: TRBJ2-2; cdr3_aa: CASSQDGGRAVTGELFF
v_call: TRBV27; clone_size: NA; j_call: TRBJ1-1; cdr3_aa: CASSLSAGGDTEAFF
v_call: TRBV9; clone_size: NA; j_call: TRBJ2-1; cdr3_aa: CASSGRLAGGAWGQFF
v_call: TRBV7-2; clone_size: NA; j_call: TRBJ2-5; cdr3_aa: CASSLAGGGKTQYF
v_call: TRBV6-5; clone_size: NA; j_call: TRBJ2-7; cdr3_aa: CASSLAGAEQYF
v_call: TRBV18; clone_size: NA; j_call: TRBJ1-4; cdr3_aa: CASSPGAGGEKLFF
v_call: TRBV5-6; clone_size: NA; j_call: TRBJ2-1; cdr3_aa: CASSLGGDSLHNEQFF
v_call: TRBV27; clone_size: NA; j_call: TRBJ2-1; cdr3_aa: CASSLFLGNEQFF
v_call: TRBV6-4; clone_size: once; j_call: TRBJ1-5; cdr3_aa: CASSEAGEGNQPQHF
v_call: TRBV7-8; clone_size: NA; j_call: TRBJ1-2; cdr3_aa: CASSSDYGVGLGYTF
v_call: TRBV25-1; clone_size: NA; j_call: TRBJ1-5; cdr3_aa: CASSVGEGANQPQHF
v_call: TRBV11-1; clone_size: NA; j_call: TRBJ1-1; cdr3_aa: CASSLSGGGSEAFF
v_call: TRBV11-2; clone_size: NA; j_call: TRBJ2-5; cdr3_aa: CASSFLAGEETQYF
v_call: TRBV9; clone_size: NA; j_call: TRBJ2-1; cdr3_aa: CASSSGRNEQFF
v_call: TRBV5-1; clone_size: NA; j_call: TRBJ2-7; cdr3_aa: CASSYAGTVKRANLTRRQYF
v_call: TRBV28; clone_size: NA; j_call: TRBJ2-1; cdr3_aa: CASSTSGSGYNEQFF
v_call: TRBV29-1; clone_size: few; j_call: TRBJ2-3; cdr3_aa: CSVSAGGRFYTQYF
v_call: TRBV27; clone_size: NA; j_call: TRBJ1-6; cdr3_aa: CASSYQGTSPLHF
v_call: TRBV5-5; clone_size: NA; j_call: TRBJ1-5; cdr3_aa: CASSSRGDSSNQPQHF
v_call: TRBV5-1; clone_size: NA; j_call: TRBJ2-1; cdr3_aa: CASSLAGTSGGRSYNEQFF
v_call: TRBV9; clone_size: NA; j_call: TRBJ1-2; cdr3_aa: CASRGTANYGYTF
v_call: TRBV6-1; clone_size: NA; j_call: TRBJ2-5; cdr3_aa: CASSVGQGRGTETQYF
v_call: TRBV5-1; clone_size: NA; j_call: TRBJ2-1; cdr3_aa: CASSLAPGLAGEEQFF
v_call: TRBV5-1; clone_size: NA; j_call: TRBJ2-2; cdr3_aa: CASSLSRGTGELFF